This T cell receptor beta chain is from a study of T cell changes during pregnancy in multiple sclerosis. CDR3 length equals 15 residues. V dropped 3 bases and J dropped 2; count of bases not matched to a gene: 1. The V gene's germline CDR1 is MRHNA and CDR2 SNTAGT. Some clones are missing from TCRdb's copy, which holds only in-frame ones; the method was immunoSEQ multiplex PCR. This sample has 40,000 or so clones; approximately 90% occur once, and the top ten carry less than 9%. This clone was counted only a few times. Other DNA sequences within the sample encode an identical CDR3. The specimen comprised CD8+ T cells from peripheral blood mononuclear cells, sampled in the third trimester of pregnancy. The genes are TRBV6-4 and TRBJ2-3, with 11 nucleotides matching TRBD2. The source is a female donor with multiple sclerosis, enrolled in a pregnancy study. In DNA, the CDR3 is TGTGCCAGCAGTGATAGCGGGGGGGCCACAGATACGCAGTATTTT. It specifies CASSDSGGATDTQYF.